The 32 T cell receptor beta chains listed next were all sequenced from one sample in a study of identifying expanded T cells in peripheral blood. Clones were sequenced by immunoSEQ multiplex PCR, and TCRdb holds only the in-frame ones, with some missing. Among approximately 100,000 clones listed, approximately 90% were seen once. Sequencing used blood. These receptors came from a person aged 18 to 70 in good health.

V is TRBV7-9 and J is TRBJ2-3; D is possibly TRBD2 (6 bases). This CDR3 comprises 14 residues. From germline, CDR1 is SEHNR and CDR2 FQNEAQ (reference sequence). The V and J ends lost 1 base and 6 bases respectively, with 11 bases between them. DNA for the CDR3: TGTGCCAGCAGCTTAGGCGGAGGGAGGGATACGCAGTATTTT. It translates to CASSLGGGRDTQYF. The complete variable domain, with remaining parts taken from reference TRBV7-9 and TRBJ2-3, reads DTGVSQNPRHKITKRGQNVTFRCDPISEHNRLYWYRQTLGQGPEFLTYFQNEAQLEKSRLLSDRFSAERPKGSFSTLEIQRTEQGDSAMYLCASSLGGGRDTQYFGPGTRLTVL.

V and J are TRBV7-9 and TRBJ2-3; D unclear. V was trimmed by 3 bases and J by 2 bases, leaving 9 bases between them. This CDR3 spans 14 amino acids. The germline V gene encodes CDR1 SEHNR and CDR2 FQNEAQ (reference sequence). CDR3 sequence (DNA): TGTGCCAGCAGCTTGATCTTCGACACAGATACGCAGTATTTT. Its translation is CASSLIFDTDTQYF.

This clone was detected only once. The CDR3 is CASSVEQGLYNEQFF. The CDR3 coding sequence is TGTGCCAGCAGCGTAGAACAGGGTCTCTACAATGAGCAGTTCTTC. The chain carries TRBV9 and TRBJ2-1, with D perhaps matching TRBD1 (6 bases). Trimming took off 0 bases at V and 3 bases at J, with 10 bases between the two ends. CDR1 and CDR2 (germline): SGDLS, YYNGEE. The CDR3 extends over 15 amino acids.

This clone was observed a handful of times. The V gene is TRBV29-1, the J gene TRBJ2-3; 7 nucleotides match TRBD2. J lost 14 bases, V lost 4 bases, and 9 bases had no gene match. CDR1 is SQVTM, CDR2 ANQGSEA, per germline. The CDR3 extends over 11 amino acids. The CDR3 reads CSVGEGGSGYF. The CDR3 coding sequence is TGCAGCGTTGGCGAGGGAGGGAGTGGGTATTTT.

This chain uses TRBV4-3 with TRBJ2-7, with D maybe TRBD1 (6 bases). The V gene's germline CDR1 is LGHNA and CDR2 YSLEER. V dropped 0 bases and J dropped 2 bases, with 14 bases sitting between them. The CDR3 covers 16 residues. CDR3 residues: CASSQDLGGTPYEQYF. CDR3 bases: TGCGCCAGCAGCCAAGATCTAGGGGGAACCCCCTACGAGCAGTACTTC.

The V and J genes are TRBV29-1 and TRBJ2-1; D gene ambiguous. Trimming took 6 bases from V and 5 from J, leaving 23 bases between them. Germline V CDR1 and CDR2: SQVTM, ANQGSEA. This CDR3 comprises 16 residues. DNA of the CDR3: TGCAGCGTGGGCCCCCCCCCGGGCATCACACACAATGAGCAGTTCTTC. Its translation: CSVGPPPGITHNEQFF.

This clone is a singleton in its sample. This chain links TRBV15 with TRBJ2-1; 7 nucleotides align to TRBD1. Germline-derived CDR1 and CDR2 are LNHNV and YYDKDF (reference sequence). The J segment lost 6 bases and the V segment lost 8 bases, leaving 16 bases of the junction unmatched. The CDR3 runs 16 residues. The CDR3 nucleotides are TGTGCCACCCTGGTGTCAGGGGGTAAAGGGCCCAATGAGCAGTTCTTC. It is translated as CATLVSGGKGPNEQFF.

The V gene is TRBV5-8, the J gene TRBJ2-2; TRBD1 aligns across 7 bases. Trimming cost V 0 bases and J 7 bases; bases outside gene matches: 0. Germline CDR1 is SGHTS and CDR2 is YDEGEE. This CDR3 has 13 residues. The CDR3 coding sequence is TGTGCCAGCAGCTTGGACAGGGGCGGGGAGCTGTTTTTT. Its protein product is CASSLDRGGELFF.

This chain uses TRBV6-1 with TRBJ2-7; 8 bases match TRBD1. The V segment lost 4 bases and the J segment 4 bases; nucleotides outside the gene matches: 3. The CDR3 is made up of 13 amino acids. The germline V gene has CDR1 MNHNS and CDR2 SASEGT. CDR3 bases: TGTGCCAGCAGTGCGGGACAGGAGTACGAGCAGTACTTC. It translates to CASSAGQEYEQYF.

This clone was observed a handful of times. The CDR3 nucleotides read TGTGCCAGCAGCCAAGGCGGGGGGGAATACAATGAGCAGTTCTTC. Protein: CASSQGGGEYNEQFF. The rearrangement joins TRBV4-2 to TRBJ2-1, with 9 bases identical to TRBD2. The CDR3 runs to 15 residues. Germline CDR1 reads LGHNA; CDR2 reads YNFKEQ. The V gene end was trimmed by 1 base and the J gene end by 4 bases; junction bases not matched to a gene: 2.

DNA for the CDR3: TGTGCCAGCAGCTTAGATGGCAGGAGGGAGGAGACCCAGTACTTC. Translated, it gives CASSLDGRREETQYF. The chain couples TRBV11-3 to TRBJ2-5; perhaps TRBD2 as D (6 bases). The length of the CDR3 is 15 residues. The germline CDR1 and CDR2 sequences are SGHNT and YENEEA. Deletions cut 0 bases from V and 5 bases from J, with 13 bases between.

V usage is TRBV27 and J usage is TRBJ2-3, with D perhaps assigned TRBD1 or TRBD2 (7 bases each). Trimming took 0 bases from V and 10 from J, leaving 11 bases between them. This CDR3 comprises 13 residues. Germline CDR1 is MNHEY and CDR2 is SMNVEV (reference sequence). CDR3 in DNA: TGTGCCAGCAGTTTATCGGGGAGGGGGCCGCAGTATTTT. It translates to CASSLSGRGPQYF.

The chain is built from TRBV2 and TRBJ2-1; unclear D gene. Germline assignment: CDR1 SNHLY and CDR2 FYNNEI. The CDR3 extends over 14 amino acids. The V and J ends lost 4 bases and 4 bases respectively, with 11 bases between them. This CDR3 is CASSALFAYNEQFF. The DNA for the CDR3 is TGTGCCAGCAGTGCCTTGTTCGCTTACAATGAGCAGTTCTTC. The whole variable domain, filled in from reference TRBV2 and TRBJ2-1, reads EPEVTQTPSHQVTQMGQEVILRCVPISNHLYFYWYRQILGQKVEFLVSFYNNEISEKSEIFDDQFSVERPDGSNFTLKIRSTKLEDSAMYFCASSALFAYNEQFFGPGTRLTVL.

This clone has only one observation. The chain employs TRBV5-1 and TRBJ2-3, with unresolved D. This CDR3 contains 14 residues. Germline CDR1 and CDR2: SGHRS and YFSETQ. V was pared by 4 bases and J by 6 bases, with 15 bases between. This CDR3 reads CASSPFYQSDTQYF. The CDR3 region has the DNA TGCGCCAGCAGCCCCTTTTACCAGTCCGATACGCAGTATTTT.

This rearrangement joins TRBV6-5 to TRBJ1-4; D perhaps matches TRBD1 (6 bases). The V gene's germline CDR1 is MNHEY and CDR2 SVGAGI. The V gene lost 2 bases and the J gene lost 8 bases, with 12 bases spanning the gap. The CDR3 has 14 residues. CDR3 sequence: CASSYTQGDEKLFF. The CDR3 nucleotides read TGTGCCAGCAGTTACACACAGGGTGACGAAAAACTGTTTTTT.

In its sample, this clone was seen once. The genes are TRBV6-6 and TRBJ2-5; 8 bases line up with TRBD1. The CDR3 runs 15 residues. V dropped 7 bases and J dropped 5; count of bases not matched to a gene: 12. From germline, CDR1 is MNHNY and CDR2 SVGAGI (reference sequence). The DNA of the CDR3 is TGTGCCAGCACCGGGGCAGGGGGCTTGAAGGAGACCCAGTACTTC. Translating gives CASTGAGGLKETQYF.

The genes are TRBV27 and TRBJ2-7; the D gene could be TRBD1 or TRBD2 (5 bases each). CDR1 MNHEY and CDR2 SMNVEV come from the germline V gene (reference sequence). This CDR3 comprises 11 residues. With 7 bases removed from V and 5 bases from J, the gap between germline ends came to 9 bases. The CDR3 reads CASTEGHEQYF. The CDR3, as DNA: TGTGCCAGCACCGAGGGGCACGAGCAGTACTTC.

The CDR3 DNA reads TGTGCCAGCAGCTTGGGTTTTAGGGATTCCTACAATGAGCAGTTCTTC. It translates to CASSLGFRDSYNEQFF. The chain employs TRBV5-4 and TRBJ2-1, with D unresolved. Trimming cost V 0 bases and J 1 base, with 11 bases left between them. Germline CDR1 is SGHNT and CDR2 is YYREEE (reference sequence). This CDR3 is 16 amino acids long.

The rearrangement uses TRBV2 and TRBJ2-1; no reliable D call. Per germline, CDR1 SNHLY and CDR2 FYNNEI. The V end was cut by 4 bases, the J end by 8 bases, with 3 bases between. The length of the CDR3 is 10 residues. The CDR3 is CASSGYEQFF. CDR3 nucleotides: TGTGCCAGCAGTGGATATGAGCAGTTCTTC.

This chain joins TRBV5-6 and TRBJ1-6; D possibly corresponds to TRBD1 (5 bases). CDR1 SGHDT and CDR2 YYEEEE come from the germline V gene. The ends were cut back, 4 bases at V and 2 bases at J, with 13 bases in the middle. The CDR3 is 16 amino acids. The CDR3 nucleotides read TGTGCCAGCAGCCTGGGGGGGTTCGCCTATAATTCACCCCTCCACTTT. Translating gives CASSLGGFAYNSPLHF.

The CDR3, as DNA: TGTGCCAGCAGCGGTAAGGACAGTCCATTCTGGAGTAACACCATATATTTT. Amino acid sequence: CASSGKDSPFWSNTIYF. This chain joins TRBV9 and TRBJ1-3; D possibly corresponds to TRBD1 (6 bases). Germline V gene sequence: CDR1 SGDLS, CDR2 YYNGEE. CDR3 size: 17 residues. Trimming removed 3 bases from V and 7 bases from J, with 23 bases in between.

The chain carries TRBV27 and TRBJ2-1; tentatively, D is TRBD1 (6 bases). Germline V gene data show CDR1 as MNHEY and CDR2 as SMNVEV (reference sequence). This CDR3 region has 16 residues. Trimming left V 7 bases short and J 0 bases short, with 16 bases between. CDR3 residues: CASTERTASSYNEQFF. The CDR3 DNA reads TGTGCCAGCACCGAACGGACAGCGAGCTCCTACAATGAGCAGTTCTTC.

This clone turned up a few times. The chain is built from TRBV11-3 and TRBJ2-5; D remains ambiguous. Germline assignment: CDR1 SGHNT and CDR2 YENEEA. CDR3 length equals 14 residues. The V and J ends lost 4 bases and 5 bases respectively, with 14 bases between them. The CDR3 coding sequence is TGTGCCAGCAGCTCAGGTCCCATCGGGGAGACCCAGTACTTC. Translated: CASSSGPIGETQYF.

The CDR3 region has the DNA TGTGCCAGCAGTTATGACCGGGATTTGACTAGCGGGGGGGATCCCTACGAGCAGTACTTC. The encoded protein is CASSYDRDLTSGGDPYEQYF. The chain uses TRBV28 and TRBJ2-7, with 14 bases that match TRBD2. In germline, CDR1 is MDHEN, CDR2 SYDVKM. The CDR3 has 20 amino acids. After removal of 4 bases from V and 2 bases from J, the junction contained 16 bases not matched to a gene.

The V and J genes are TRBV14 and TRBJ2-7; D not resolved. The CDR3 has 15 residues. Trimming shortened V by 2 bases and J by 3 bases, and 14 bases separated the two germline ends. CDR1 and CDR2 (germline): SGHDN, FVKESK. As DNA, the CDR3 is TGTGCCAGCAGCCAAACGACGAGCGTGCTCTACGAGCAGTACTTC. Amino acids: CASSQTTSVLYEQYF.

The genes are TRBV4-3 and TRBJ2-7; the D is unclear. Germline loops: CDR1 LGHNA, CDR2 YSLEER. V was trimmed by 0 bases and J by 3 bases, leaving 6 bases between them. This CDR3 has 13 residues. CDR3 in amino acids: CASSQDSHYEQYF. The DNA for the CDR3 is TGCGCCAGCAGCCAAGATAGCCACTACGAGCAGTACTTC.

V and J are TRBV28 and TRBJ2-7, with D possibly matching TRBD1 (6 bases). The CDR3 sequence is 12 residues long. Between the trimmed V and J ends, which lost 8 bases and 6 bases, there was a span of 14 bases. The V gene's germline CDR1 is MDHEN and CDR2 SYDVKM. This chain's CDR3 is CASGRGTREQYF. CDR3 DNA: TGTGCCAGCGGAAGAGGGACACGCGAGCAGTACTTC.

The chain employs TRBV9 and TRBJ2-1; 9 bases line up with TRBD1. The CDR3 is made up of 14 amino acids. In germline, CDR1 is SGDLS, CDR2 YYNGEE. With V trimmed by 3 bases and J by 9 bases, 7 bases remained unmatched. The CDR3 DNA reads TGTGCCAGCAGCGGGGATACAGGGGGCGGTGAGCAGTTCTTC. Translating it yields CASSGDTGGGEQFF.

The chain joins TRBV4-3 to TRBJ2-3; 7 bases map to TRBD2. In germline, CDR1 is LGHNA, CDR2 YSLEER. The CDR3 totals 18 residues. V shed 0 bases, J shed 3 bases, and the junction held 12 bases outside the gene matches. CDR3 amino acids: CASSQEPPVAGGTDTQYF. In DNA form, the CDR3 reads TGCGCCAGCAGCCAAGAACCACCTGTAGCGGGTGGGACAGATACGCAGTATTTT.

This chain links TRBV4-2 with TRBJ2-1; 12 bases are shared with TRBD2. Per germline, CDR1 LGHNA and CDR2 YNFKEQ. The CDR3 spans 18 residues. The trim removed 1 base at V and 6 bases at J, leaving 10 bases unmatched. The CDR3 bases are TGTGCCAGCAGCCAAGGGACTAGCGGGGAACACGGGGCCAATGAGCAGTTCTTC. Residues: CASSQGTSGEHGANEQFF.

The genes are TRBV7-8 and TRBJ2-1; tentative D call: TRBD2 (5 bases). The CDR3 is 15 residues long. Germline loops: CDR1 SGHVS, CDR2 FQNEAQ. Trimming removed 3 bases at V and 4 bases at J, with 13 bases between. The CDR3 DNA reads TGTGCCAGCAGCTTTAGTAGCCGGGGATACAATGAGCAGTTCTTC. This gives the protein CASSFSSRGYNEQFF.

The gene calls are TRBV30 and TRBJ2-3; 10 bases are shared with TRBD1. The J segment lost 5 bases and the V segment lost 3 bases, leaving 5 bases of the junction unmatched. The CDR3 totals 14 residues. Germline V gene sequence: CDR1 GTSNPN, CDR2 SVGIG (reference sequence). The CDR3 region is CAWSRDRGRDTQYF. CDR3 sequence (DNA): TGTGCCTGGAGCCGAGACAGGGGGCGAGATACGCAGTATTTT. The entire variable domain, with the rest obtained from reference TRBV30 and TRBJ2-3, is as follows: SQTIHQWPATLVQPVGSPLSLECTVEGTSNPNLYWYRQAAGRGLQLLFYSVGIGQISSEVPQNLSASRPQDRQFILSSKKLLLSDSGFYLCAWSRDRGRDTQYFGPGTRLTVL.